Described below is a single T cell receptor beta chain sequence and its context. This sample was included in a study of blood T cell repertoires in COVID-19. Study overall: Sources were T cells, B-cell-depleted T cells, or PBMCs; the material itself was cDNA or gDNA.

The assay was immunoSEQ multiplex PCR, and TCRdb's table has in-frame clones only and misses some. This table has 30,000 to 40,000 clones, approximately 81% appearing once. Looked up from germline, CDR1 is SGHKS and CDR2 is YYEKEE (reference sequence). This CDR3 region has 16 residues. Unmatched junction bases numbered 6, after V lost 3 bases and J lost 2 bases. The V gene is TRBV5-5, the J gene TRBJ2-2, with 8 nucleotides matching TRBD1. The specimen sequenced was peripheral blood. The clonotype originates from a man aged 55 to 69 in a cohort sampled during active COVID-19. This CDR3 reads CASSWGQETNTGELFF. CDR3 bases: TGTGCCAGCAGCTGGGGACAGGAAACAAACACCGGGGAGCTGTTTTTT.